These 16 T cell receptor beta chains originate from one sample sequenced in a study of beta chain features in type 1 diabetes. The isolated RNA, all of it, was reverse transcribed, so expressed TCRB transcripts were what got sequenced. Here immunoSEQ multiplex PCR was the method, and the copy in TCRdb shows in-frame clones only, minus some. The sample consists of a few hundred thousand clones, more than 12% of them appearing once. Sequencing was carried out using naive CD4+ T cells from blood. The receptors stem from a woman aged 18-30 years in good health.

This rearrangement joins TRBV28 to TRBJ1-1; the D gene is possibly TRBD1 (6 bases). The CDR3 sequence is 14 residues long. The V and J ends lost 6 bases and 2 bases respectively, with 13 bases between them. Germline V gene lookup returns CDR1 MDHEN and CDR2 SYDVKM. The CDR3 DNA reads TGTGCCAGCAGAAAAGGGGGAATCAACACTGAAGCTTTCTTT. Translation gives CASRKGGINTEAFF.

This clone was counted only a few times. The CDR3 protein is CASSGLGQSMNTEAFF. In DNA form, the CDR3 reads TGTGCCAGCAGCGGACTGGGACAGAGCATGAACACTGAAGCTTTCTTT. The chain recombines TRBV9 with TRBJ1-1, with TRBD1 matching over 7 bases. V lost 3 bases and J lost 0; bases outside the gene matches: 8. Germline V CDR1 and CDR2: SGDLS, YYNGEE. This CDR3 has 16 amino acids.

The rearrangement links TRBV7-3 to TRBJ2-6, with 9 bases matching TRBD1. Germline assignment: CDR1 SGHTA and CDR2 FQGTGA. With 5 bases clipped from V and 4 bases from J, the junction kept 12 bases outside the gene matches. The CDR3 extends over 18 amino acids. As DNA, the CDR3 is TGTGCCAGCAGCCTATCCGGGACAGGGTTGGCAGGGGCCAACGTCCTGACTTTC. Its protein is CASSLSGTGLAGANVLTF. Combining the CDR3 with reference TRBV7-3 and TRBJ2-6 gives the whole variable domain GAGVSQTPSNKVTEKGKYVELRCDPISGHTALYWYRQSLGQGPEFLIYFQGTGAADDSGLPNDRFFAVRPEGSVSTLKIQRTERGDSAVYLCASSLSGTGLAGANVLTFGAGSRLTVL.

The CDR3 DNA reads TGTGCCAGCAGTGACTCACCCGGAGGTTATGGCTACACCTTC. Translating gives CASSDSPGGYGYTF. The V gene is TRBV6-4, the J gene TRBJ1-2; no clear D. In germline, CDR1 is MRHNA, CDR2 SNTAGT. Deletions cut 0 bases from V and 5 bases from J, with 10 bases between. The CDR3 spans 14 residues.

This clone was observed a few times. The CDR3 nucleotides are TGTGCCAGTAGTAGATTACAGCCGGCCAATCAGCCCCAGCATTTT. It codes for CASSRLQPANQPQHF. J is TRBJ1-5 and V is TRBV19; unclear D gene. The CDR3 totals 15 residues. Germline V gene lookup returns CDR1 LNHDA and CDR2 SQIVND (reference sequence). Trimming cost V 4 bases and J 3 bases, with 13 bases left between them.

The chain joins TRBV4-2 to TRBJ1-1; D is uncertain. Trimming shortened V by 4 bases and J by 3 bases, and 15 bases separated the two germline ends. The CDR3 length is 15 residues. CDR1 LGHNA and CDR2 YNFKEQ come from the germline V gene. DNA for the CDR3: TGTGCCAGCAGCCGACTCAACTCCTGGGACACTGAAGCTTTCTTT. This gives the protein CASSRLNSWDTEAFF.

This clone was counted only a few times. V is TRBV5-6 and J is TRBJ1-5; possible D gene TRBD1, 6 bases. Germline-derived CDR1 and CDR2 are SGHDT and YYEEEE. CDR3 length equals 17 residues. V dropped 4 bases and J dropped 0 bases, with 17 bases sitting between them. This CDR3 reads CASSRHPGADSNQPQHF. The CDR3 DNA sequence: TGTGCCAGCAGCCGACACCCAGGGGCTGATAGCAATCAGCCCCAGCATTTT.

The CDR3 region has the DNA TGTGCCAGCAGGTCCGGCCGGGTCAATCAGCCCCAGCATTTT. The encoded protein is CASRSGRVNQPQHF. The chain is built from TRBV27 and TRBJ1-5; no definite D call. Germline values: CDR1 MNHEY, CDR2 SMNVEV (reference sequence). This CDR3 comprises 14 residues. V was trimmed by 6 bases and J by 3 bases, leaving 12 bases between them.

This clone has only a few counts. The chain couples TRBV18 to TRBJ2-3; D may be TRBD1 (6 bases). The CDR3 totals 16 residues. The germline V gene has CDR1 KGHSH and CDR2 LQKENI. Between the trimmed V and J ends, which lost 2 bases and 4 bases, there was a span of 16 bases. CDR3 nucleotide sequence: TGTGCCAGCTCACCAACGTGGGGACAAGCGGCAGATACGCAGTATTTT. Translation gives CASSPTWGQAADTQYF.

The CDR3 DNA reads TGTGCCAGCAGTTACAACCGGGACAGGAGAGGCGATGAGCAGTTCTTC. This gives the protein CASSYNRDRRGDEQFF. The chain has TRBV6-6 and TRBJ2-1; 8 nucleotides match TRBD1. With 2 bases clipped from V and 8 bases from J, the junction kept 11 bases outside the gene matches. The germline V gene has CDR1 MNHNY and CDR2 SVGAGI (reference sequence). The length of the CDR3 is 16 residues.

This clone was recorded a few times. The chain employs TRBV14 and TRBJ2-7; D uncertain. The germline V gene has CDR1 SGHDN and CDR2 FVKESK. The length of the CDR3 is 18 residues. V was trimmed by 1 base and J by 0 bases, leaving 19 bases between them. The CDR3 DNA reads as TGTGCCAGCAGCCAAGGCTTAAGACATCCGCTCCTCTCCTACGAGCAGTACTTC. It codes for CASSQGLRHPLLSYEQYF.

About this clone itself: The junction shows a germline mismatch at one end, possibly a read error. The rearrangement links TRBV7-7 to TRBJ2-1; tentatively, D is TRBD2 (6 bases). The CDR3 is 14 amino acids. Germline assignment: CDR1 SSHAT and CDR2 FNYEAQ (reference sequence). CDR3 amino acids: CASSFGTFSGEQFF. DNA of the CDR3: TGTGCTAGCAGCTTCGGGACTTTCTCTGGCGAGCAGTTCTTC.

This clone has a handful of counts. At one end, the junction sequence differs from germline, possibly due to a read error. This chain uses TRBV7-9 with TRBJ2-7; 10 nucleotides line up with TRBD2. Germline V gene sequence: CDR1 SEHNR, CDR2 FQNEAQ (reference sequence). The CDR3 is made up of 13 amino acids. The CDR3 loop reads CASSLGPGLAVIF. As DNA, the CDR3 is TGTGCCAGCAGCTTAGGTCCCGGACTAGCGGTGATCTTC.

This clone was seen only a few times. The chain recombines TRBV27 with TRBJ1-1, with D uncertain. In germline, CDR1 is MNHEY, CDR2 SMNVEV (reference sequence). The CDR3 contains 13 residues. V gave up 8 bases and J gave up 4 bases, with 14 bases separating them. The CDR3 sequence: CASYKFGGTEAFF. CDR3 bases: TGTGCCAGCTACAAATTTGGCGGCACTGAAGCTTTCTTT.

This clone was detected a few times. V gene TRBV5-4 combines with J gene TRBJ1-4, with TRBD1 matching over 9 bases. Germline CDR1 SGHNT, CDR2 YYREEE (reference sequence). The V gene end was trimmed by 3 bases and the J gene end by 10 bases; junction bases not matched to a gene: 10. The CDR3 is 15 amino acids. CDR3 nucleotide sequence: TGTGCCAGCAGCTCCGGGACAGGGAGGATTGGAAAACTGTTTTTT. Amino acid sequence: CASSSGTGRIGKLFF.

The V call is TRBV9, the J call TRBJ2-1; 11 bases are a match to TRBD2. In germline, CDR1 is SGDLS, CDR2 YYNGEE. V dropped 0 bases and J dropped 9; count of bases not matched to a gene: 8. The CDR3 is 16 residues long. The CDR3 spells CASSVGGLAGGGEQFF. The CDR3 DNA follows: TGTGCCAGCAGCGTAGGGGGTCTAGCGGGAGGCGGTGAGCAGTTCTTC.